The TCR beta chain under discussion was sequenced for a study of T cell responses to AZD1222 COVID-19 vaccine. Study conclusions and caveats: Mostly white British, mostly female donors; authors suggested clonal diversity may be underestimated. Spike-specific TCR breadth and depth both grew after two AZD1222 doses. At 160-218 and 743-854, vaccine-associated CD4 TCRs were dominant, and they spanned spike.

The CDR3 covers 16 residues. The germline CDR1 and CDR2 sequences are SGHNT and YYREEE (reference sequence). This table comes from immunoSEQ multiplex PCR, and its TCRdb copy is limited to in-frame clones, with some not included. The sample carries about 45,000 clones, 70% to 90% recorded once. A word on this clone: Its target is not known. Germline is not matched at one junction end, which may reflect a read error.

This receptor was identified in an adult who received the AZD1222 COVID-19 vaccine. V usage is TRBV5-4 and J usage is TRBJ1-6, with unresolved D. The specimen comprised peripheral blood, sampled 28 days after the second AZD1222 dose. CDR3: CASRLDPDPFNSPLHF. In DNA form, the CDR3 reads TGTGCCAGCAGGTTGGACCCGGATCCCTTTAATTCACCCCTCCACTTT. Full variable domain (rest looked up from reference TRBV5-4 and TRBJ1-6): ETGVTQSPTHLIKTRGQQVTLRCSSQSGHNTVSWYQQALGQGPQFIFQYYREEENGRGNFPPRFSGLQFPNYSSELNVNALELDDSALYLCASRLDPDPFNSPLHFGNGTRLTVT.